This T cell receptor (beta chain) came from a study of beta chain features in type 1 diabetes. As for the study in general: What patients shared with healthy donors was a similar profile of age, gender and cell yields. Study-level results: Cells carrying high TCR expression could end up over-represented when cDNA is sequenced. TCRB CDR3s from Type 1 diabetes patients were moderately but significantly shorter in all four CD4+ subsets.

A few counts support this clone. Its cognate antigen is unknown. Per the germline V gene, CDR1 is MNHEY and CDR2 is SVGAGI. V lost 6 bases, J lost 4 bases, and 5 bases stayed unmatched. The CDR3 is made up of 14 amino acids. The isolated RNA, all of it, was reverse transcribed, so expressed TCRB transcripts were what got sequenced. The repertoire was sequenced with immunoSEQ multiplex PCR; TCRdb's copy has only in-frame clones and lacks some. The table records under 350,000 clones, roughly 24% of them present only once. This sequence originates from a woman aged 30 to 39 with type 1 diabetes. Input material: naive CD4+ T cells from blood. This chain joins TRBV6-5 and TRBJ2-7, with TRBD1 matching 11 bases. CDR3 in amino acids: CASSRDRGGYEQYF. The CDR3 region has the DNA TGTGCCAGCAGCAGGGACAGGGGGGGGTACGAGCAGTACTTC.